This TCR beta chain was sequenced for a study of radiation and T cells in renal cell carcinoma. Clones were sequenced by immunoSEQ multiplex PCR, and TCRdb holds only the in-frame ones, with some missing. The data hold 97,000 or so clones, with around 84% observed a single time. Documented time point: blood 4 weeks post-SBRT, at nephrectomy. Treatment defined: 15 Gy SBRT to primary tumor, nephrectomy 4 weeks later. Nephrectomy followed 15 Gy stereotactic body radiation by 4 weeks. The germline gives CDR1 LNHDA, CDR2 SQIVND (reference sequence). Deletions cut 5 bases from V and 8 bases from J, with 19 bases between. This CDR3 region has 15 residues. Comment on this clone: The antigen is not known.

Study outcomes and limitations: In blood, top tumor clones expanded by 2 weeks, shrinking by 4.

The receptor was isolated from a man in his 60s with renal cell carcinoma. The V and J genes are TRBV19 and TRBJ1-3; D may be TRBD1 (5 bases). Material: blood, obtained from a patient whose treatment included radiotherapy and nephrectomy. CDR3 amino acids: CASSPGTSARDTIYF. Here the CDR3 DNA reads TGTGCCAGTAGTCCGGGGACTTCAGCGAGGGACACCATATATTTT. The full variable domain, in which reference TRBV19 and TRBJ1-3 provide the parts outside the CDR3, is DGGITQSPKYLFRKEGQNVTLSCEQNLNHDAMYWYRQDPGQGLRLIYYSQIVNDFQKGDIAEGYSVSREKKESFPLTVTSAQKNPTAFYLCASSPGTSARDTIYFGEGSWLTVV.